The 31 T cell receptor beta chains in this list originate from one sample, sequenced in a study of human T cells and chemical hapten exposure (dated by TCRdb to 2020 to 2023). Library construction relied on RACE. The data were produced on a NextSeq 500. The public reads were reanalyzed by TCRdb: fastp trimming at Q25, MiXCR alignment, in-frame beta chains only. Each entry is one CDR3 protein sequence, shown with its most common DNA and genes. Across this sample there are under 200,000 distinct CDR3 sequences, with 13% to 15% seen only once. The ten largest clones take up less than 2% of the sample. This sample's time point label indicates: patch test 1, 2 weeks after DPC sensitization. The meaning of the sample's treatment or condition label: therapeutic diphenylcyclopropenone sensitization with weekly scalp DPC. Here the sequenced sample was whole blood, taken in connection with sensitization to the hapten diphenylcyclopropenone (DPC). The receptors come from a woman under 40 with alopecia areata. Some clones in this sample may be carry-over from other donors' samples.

The CDR3 region is CASSLGSLNQPQHF. DNA for the CDR3: TGTGCCAGCAGCTTAGGGTCGCTCAATCAGCCCCAGCATTTT. The chain combines TRBV7-2 with TRBJ1-5; D is unresolved. This CDR3 has 14 residues. Trimming took 1 base from V and 3 from J, leaving 7 bases between them. Per the germline V gene, CDR1 is SGHTA and CDR2 is FQGNSA.

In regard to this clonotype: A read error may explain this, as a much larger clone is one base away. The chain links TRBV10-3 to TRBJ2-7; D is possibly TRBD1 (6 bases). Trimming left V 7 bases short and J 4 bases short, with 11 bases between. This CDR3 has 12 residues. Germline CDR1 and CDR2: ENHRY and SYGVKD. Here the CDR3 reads CAINRQGYEQYF. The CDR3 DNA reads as TGTGCCATCAACCGCCAGGGGTACGAGCAGTACTTC.

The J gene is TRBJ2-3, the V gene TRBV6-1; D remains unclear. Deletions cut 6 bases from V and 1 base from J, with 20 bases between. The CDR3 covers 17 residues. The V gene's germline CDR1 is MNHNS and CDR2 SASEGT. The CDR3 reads CASSKIQGRGGTDTQYF. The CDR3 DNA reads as TGTGCCAGCAGCAAAATCCAAGGCCGAGGCGGCACAGATACGCAGTATTTT.

As DNA, the CDR3 is TGTGCCAGCAGTCTCAGACGCATCTCTGGAAACACCATATATTTT. It codes for CASSLRRISGNTIYF. This sequence joins TRBV6-2 or TRBV6-3 and TRBJ1-3; D gene unclear. The CDR3 has 15 amino acids. V lost 5 bases, J lost 0 bases, and 11 bases lay in between. Germline V gives CDR1 MNHEY, CDR2 SVGEGT.

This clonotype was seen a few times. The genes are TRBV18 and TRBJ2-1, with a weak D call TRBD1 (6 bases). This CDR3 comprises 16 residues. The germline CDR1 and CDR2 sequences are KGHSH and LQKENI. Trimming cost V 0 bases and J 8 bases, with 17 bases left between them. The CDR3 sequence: CASSPPNRVGMDEQFF. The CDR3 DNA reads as TGTGCCAGCTCACCACCGAACAGGGTCGGTATGGATGAGCAGTTCTTC.

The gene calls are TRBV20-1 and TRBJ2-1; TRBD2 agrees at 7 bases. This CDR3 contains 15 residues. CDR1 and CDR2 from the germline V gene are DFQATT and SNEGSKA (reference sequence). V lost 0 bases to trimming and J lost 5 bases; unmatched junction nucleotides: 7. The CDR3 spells CSARDPASGDNEQFF. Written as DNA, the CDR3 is TGCAGTGCTAGAGATCCGGCTAGCGGAGACAATGAGCAGTTCTTC.

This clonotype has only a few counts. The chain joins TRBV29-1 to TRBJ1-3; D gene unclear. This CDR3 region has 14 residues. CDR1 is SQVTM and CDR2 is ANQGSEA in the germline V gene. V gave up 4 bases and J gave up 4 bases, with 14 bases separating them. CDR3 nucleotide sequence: TGCAGCGTTGCCTGGGAAGGGCCAGGAAACACCATATATTTT. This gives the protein CSVAWEGPGNTIYF.

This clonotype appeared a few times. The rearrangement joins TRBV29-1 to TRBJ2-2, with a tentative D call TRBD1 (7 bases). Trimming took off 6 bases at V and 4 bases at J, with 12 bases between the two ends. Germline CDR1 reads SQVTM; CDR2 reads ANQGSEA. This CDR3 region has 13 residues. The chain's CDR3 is CSVRDSLTGELFF. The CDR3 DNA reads TGCAGCGTGCGGGACAGCCTCACCGGGGAGCTGTTTTTT.

The CDR3 here is CASSLSRSSGIYEQYF. The CDR3 coding sequence is TGTGCCAGCAGTTTATCGAGGTCTAGCGGGATTTACGAGCAGTACTTC. This chain connects TRBV28 to TRBJ2-7; 9 nucleotides line up with TRBD2. V lost 1 base to trimming and J lost 4 bases; unmatched junction nucleotides: 8. This CDR3 contains 16 residues. Germline CDR1 reads MDHEN; CDR2 reads SYDVKM.

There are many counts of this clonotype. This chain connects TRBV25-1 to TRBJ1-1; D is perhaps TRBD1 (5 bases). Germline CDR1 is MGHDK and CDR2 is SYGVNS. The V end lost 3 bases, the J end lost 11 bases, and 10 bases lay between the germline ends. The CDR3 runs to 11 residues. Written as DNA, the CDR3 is TGTGCCAGCAGTGACGGGGGAAGGGCTTTCTTT. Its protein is CASSDGGRAFF.

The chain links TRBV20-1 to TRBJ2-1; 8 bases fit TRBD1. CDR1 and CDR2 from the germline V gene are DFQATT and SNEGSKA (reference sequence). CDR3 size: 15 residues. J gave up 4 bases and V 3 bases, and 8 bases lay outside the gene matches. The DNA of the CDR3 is TGCAGTGCTAGCGACAGGGGAAGATTATACAATGAGCAGTTCTTC. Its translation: CSASDRGRLYNEQFF.

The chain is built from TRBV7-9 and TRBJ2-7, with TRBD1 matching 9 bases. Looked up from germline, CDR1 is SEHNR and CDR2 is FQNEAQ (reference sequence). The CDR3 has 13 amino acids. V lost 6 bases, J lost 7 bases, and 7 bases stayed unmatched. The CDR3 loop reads CASRQRDREEQYF. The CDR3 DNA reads TGTGCCAGCAGACAGAGGGACAGGGAAGAGCAGTACTTC.

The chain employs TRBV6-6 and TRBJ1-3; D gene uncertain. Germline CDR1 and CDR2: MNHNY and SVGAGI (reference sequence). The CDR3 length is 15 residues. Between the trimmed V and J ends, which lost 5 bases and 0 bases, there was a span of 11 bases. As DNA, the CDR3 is TGTGCCAGCAGTCCTAGGGAGACCTCTGGAAACACCATATATTTT. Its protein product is CASSPRETSGNTIYF.

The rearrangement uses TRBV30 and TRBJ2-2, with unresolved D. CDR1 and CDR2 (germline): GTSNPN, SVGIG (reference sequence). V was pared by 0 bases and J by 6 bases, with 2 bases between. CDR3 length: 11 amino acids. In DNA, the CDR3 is TGTGCCTGGAGTGTTTCCGGGGAGCTGTTTTTT. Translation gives CAWSVSGELFF.

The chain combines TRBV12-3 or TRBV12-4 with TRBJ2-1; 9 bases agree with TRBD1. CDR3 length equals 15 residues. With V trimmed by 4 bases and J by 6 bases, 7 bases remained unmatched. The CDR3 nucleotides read TGTGCCAGCAGTTCCTGGGACAGGGATGCCAATGAGCAGTTCTTC. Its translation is CASSSWDRDANEQFF.

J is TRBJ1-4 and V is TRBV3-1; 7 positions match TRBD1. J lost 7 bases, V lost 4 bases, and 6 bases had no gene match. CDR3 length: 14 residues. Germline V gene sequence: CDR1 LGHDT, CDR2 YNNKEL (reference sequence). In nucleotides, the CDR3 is TGTGCCAGCAGCCGCGGGACAGAGGCTGAAAAACTGTTTTTT. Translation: CASSRGTEAEKLFF.

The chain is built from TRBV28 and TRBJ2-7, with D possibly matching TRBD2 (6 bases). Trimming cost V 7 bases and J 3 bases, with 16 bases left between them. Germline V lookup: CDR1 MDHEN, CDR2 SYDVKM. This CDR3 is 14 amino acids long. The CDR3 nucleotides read TGTGCCAGCAAGGCCGGGACTTTCGGCTACGAGCAGTACTTC. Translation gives CASKAGTFGYEQYF.

CDR3 sequence: CASSLAIEQFF. The CDR3 DNA reads as TGTGCCAGCAGCTTGGCCATTGAGCAGTTCTTC. The chain is built from TRBV5-5 and TRBJ2-1; D gene unclear. The CDR3 is 11 amino acids. Looked up from germline, CDR1 is SGHKS and CDR2 is YYEKEE (reference sequence). V gave up 0 bases and J gave up 9 bases, with 4 bases separating them.

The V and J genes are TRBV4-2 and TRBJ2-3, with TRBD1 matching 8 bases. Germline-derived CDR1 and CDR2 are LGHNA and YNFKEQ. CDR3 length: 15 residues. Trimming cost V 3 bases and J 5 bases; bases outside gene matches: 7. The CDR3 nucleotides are TGTGCCAGCAGCCAGATCCAGGGGGCTGGAGATACGCAGTATTTT. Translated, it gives CASSQIQGAGDTQYF.

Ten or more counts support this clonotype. CDR3 loop: CASSSGYGYTF. For the CDR3, the DNA is TGCGCCAGCAGCAGTGGGTATGGCTACACCTTC. This chain uses TRBV5-1 with TRBJ1-2; no reliable D call. The germline gives CDR1 SGHRS, CDR2 YFSETQ. The CDR3 is 11 amino acids. Trimming pared 4 bases from V and 5 bases from J, leaving 6 bases between.

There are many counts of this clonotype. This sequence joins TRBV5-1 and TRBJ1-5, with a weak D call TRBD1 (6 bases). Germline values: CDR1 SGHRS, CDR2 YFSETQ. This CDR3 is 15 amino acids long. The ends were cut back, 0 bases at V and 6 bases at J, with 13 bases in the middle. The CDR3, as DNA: TGCGCCAGCAGCTTGGAGGGGGGCGTGGGTCAGCCCCAGCATTTT. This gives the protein CASSLEGGVGQPQHF.

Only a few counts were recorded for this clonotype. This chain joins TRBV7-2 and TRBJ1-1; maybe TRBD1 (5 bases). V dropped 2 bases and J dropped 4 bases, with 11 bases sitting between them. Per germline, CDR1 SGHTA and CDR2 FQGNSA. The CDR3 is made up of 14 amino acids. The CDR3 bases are TGTGCCAGCAGCTTAACACGGGACTCCACTGAAGCTTTCTTT. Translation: CASSLTRDSTEAFF.

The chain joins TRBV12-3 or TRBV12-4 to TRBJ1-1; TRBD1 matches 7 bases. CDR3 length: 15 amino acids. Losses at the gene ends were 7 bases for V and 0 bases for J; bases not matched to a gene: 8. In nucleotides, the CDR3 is TGTGCCAGCACCACCACGGGACAGATGAACACTGAAGCTTTCTTT. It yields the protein CASTTTGQMNTEAFF.

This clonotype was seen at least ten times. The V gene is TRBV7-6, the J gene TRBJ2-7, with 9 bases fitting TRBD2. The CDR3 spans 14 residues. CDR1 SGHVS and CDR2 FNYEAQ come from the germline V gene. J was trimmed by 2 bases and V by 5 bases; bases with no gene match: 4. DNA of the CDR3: TGTGCCAGCAGCCAGGGACTAGCCACCTACGAGCAGTACTTC. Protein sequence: CASSQGLATYEQYF.

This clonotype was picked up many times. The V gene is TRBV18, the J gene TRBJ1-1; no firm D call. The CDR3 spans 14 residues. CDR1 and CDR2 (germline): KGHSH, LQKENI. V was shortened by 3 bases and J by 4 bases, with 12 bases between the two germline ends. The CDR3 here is CASSPEQLGTEAFF. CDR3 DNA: TGTGCCAGCTCACCGGAGCAGTTGGGCACTGAAGCTTTCTTT.

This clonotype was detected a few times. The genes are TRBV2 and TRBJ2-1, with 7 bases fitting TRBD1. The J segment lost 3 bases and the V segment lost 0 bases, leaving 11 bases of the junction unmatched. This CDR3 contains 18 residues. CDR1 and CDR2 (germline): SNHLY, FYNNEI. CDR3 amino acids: CASSEARQPGQSYNEQFF. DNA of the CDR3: TGTGCCAGCAGTGAAGCCCGTCAGCCGGGACAGAGCTACAATGAGCAGTTCTTC. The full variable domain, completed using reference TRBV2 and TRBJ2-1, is EPEVTQTPSHQVTQMGQEVILRCVPISNHLYFYWYRQILGQKVEFLVSFYNNEISEKSEIFDDQFSVERPDGSNFTLKIRSTKLEDSAMYFCASSEARQPGQSYNEQFFGPGTRLTVL.

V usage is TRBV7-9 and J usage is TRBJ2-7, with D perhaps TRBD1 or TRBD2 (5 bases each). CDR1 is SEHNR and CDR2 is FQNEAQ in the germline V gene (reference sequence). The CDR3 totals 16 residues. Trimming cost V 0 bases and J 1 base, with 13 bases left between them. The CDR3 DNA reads TGTGCCAGCAGCTTAGCGGCCGGGACGTATTCCTACGAGCAGTACTTC. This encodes CASSLAAGTYSYEQYF.

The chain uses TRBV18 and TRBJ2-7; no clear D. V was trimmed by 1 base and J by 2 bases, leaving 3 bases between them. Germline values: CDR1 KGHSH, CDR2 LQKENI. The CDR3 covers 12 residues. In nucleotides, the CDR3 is TGTGCCAGCTCACCACGGCCCTACGAGCAGTACTTC. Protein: CASSPRPYEQYF.

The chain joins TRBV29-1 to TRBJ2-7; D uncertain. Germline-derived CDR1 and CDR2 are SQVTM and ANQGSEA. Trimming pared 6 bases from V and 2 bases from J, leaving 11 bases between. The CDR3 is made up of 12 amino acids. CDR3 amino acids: CSVTDGTYEQYF. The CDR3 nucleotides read TGCAGCGTCACCGACGGCACCTACGAGCAGTACTTC.

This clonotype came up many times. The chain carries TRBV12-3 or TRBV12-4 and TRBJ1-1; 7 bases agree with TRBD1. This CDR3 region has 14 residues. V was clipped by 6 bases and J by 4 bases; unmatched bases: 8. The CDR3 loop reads CASRGQLVGTEAFF. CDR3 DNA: TGTGCCAGCAGGGGACAGCTTGTCGGCACTGAAGCTTTCTTT.

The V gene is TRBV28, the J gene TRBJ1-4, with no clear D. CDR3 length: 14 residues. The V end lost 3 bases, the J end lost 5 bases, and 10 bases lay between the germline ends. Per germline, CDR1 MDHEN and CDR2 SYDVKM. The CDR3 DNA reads TGTGCCAGCAGTTTGATCACAGCAAATGAAAAACTGTTTTTT. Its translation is CASSLITANEKLFF.